A single T cell receptor (beta chain) is shown here with its context. What it binds is not known. The survey-level immunoSEQ assay was used. Produced via immunoSEQ multiplex PCR; TCRdb's table is partial and in-frame only. Of about 32,000 clones in the sample, 80% to 95% were seen once. Time point defined: before natalizumab initiation. This entry belongs to a study of multiple sclerosis patients with progressive multifocal leukoencephalopathy. V was pared by 9 bases and J by 2 bases, with 14 bases between. Germline-derived CDR1 and CDR2 are MNHNS and SASEGT. The CDR3 sequence is 14 residues long. Regarding the study as a whole: Before and during natalizumab, the clones expanded at PML already existed.

The rearrangement joins TRBV6-1 to TRBJ2-1; a weak D match, TRBD2 (5 bases). The source of this sequence is a man aged 25 to 40 with multiple sclerosis. Sequences were obtained from PBMCs. The CDR3 bases are TGTGCCAGTACCCGAACGGAGGCCTACAATGAGCAGTTCTTC. Its translation is CASTRTEAYNEQFF.